This note documents a single TCR beta chain sequence. This sample was included in a study of blood T cell repertoires in COVID-19. Study details: COVID-19 samples from acute and convalescent phases originated in the United States, Italy and Spain.

The V end lost 8 bases, the J end lost 10 bases, and 12 bases lay between the germline ends. This CDR3 is 11 amino acids long. Germline V gene lookup returns CDR1 SNHLY and CDR2 FYNNEI. Clones were read by immunoSEQ multiplex PCR, and TCRdb kept only the in-frame ones, dropping some. Of roughly 290,000 clones in the sample, around 88% are singletons; the top ten hold about 0.8%. The gene calls are TRBV2 and TRBJ2-1, with D unresolved. The origin of this receptor is a man aged 25 to 40 with acute or convalescent COVID-19. Input material: peripheral blood. The CDR3, as DNA: TGTGCCAGCGGTTCCATCGAGGAGCAGTTCTTC. This gives the protein CASGSIEEQFF.